This entry features one T cell receptor beta chain sequence. Authors' methods: Estimation of nucleated cell counts relied on the amplification of reference gene primers. Profiling relied on immunoSEQ multiplex PCR, and the TCRdb table lists in-frame clones only, not all of them. V and J calls and clone size are as listed in that table; D and trimming were resolved from the DNA. There are about 63,000 clones in the sample; roughly 87% occur only once, and 15% to 20% lies in the top ten. The sample belongs to a study of blood T cell repertoires in COVID-19. The overall study: Italy, Spain and the United States were the sources of the convalescent and acute COVID-19 samples. PBMCs, B-cell-depleted T cells, or T cells were the source of the cDNA or gDNA that made up the material.

The V gene's germline CDR1 is SGHVS and CDR2 FQNEAQ. V shed 1 base and J shed 3 bases, with 15 bases lying between them. This CDR3 region has 17 residues. V gene TRBV7-8 combines with J gene TRBJ2-2; TRBD1 is a possible D gene (6 bases). This TCR came from a woman over 75 with acute or convalescent COVID-19. The source material was peripheral blood. The CDR3 DNA reads as TGTGCCAGCAGCTTAGTTGGGCGCAGGGGAGACACCGGGGAGCTGTTTTTT. Its translation: CASSLVGRRGDTGELFF.